The 8 T cell receptor beta chains listed next were all sequenced from one sample in a study of cytomegalovirus exposure and HLA in healthy donors. In the PCR, 60 Vbeta and 13 Jbeta primers were used. Profiled with immunoSEQ multiplex PCR; TCRdb holds only in-frame clones, not every one. The sample lists 150,000 to 200,000 clones, less than 90% occurring once. The sequenced sample was PBMCs. The source of these receptors is a girl aged 10 to 17 in good health and CMV-seropositive.

The rearrangement joins TRBV5-6 to TRBJ1-5; D gene unclear. Germline lookup yields CDR1 SGHDT and CDR2 YYEEEE. The CDR3 sequence is 16 residues long. V lost 0 bases and J lost 1, with 11 bases in between. CDR3 in amino acids: CASSLGGFVSNQPQHF. The CDR3 DNA sequence: TGTGCCAGCAGCTTGGGAGGGTTCGTCAGCAATCAGCCCCAGCATTTT.

V is TRBV6-1 and J is TRBJ2-2; 8 bases are a match to TRBD1. CDR1 is MNHNS and CDR2 is SASEGT in the germline V gene. V shed 4 bases and J 2 bases; nucleotides not matched to a gene: 9. This CDR3 is 17 amino acids long. The CDR3 loop reads CASSGTQGTGNTGELFF. The CDR3 bases are TGTGCCAGCAGTGGGACCCAAGGGACAGGCAACACCGGGGAGCTGTTTTTT.

This chain links TRBV12-5 with TRBJ2-6; D is undetermined. CDR1 is LGHNT, CDR2 FRNRAP, per germline. This CDR3 has 17 residues. V lost 1 base, J lost 4 bases, and 14 bases lay in between. Written as DNA, the CDR3 is TGTGCTAGTGGTTTGGAAGACTTACCTGGGGGGGCCAACGTCCTGACTTTC. The encoded protein is CASGLEDLPGGANVLTF.

The V and J genes are TRBV5-1 and TRBJ1-1; TRBD1 might be the D (5 bases). The CDR3 has 13 residues. Per germline, CDR1 SGHRS and CDR2 YFSETQ. V lost 5 bases to trimming and J lost 5 bases, with 13 bases between them. The CDR3 is CASRRVQGTEAFF. CDR3 nucleotides: TGCGCCAGCAGAAGGGTCCAGGGTACTGAAGCTTTCTTT. Based on the CDR3 plus reference TRBV5-1 and TRBJ1-1, the full variable domain is KAGVTQTPRYLIKTRGQQVTLSCSPISGHRSVSWYQQTPGQGLQFLFEYFSETQRNKGNFPGRFSGRQFSNSRSEMNVSTLELGDSALYLCASRRVQGTEAFFGQGTRLTVV.

The CDR3 region has the DNA TGTGCCAGCAGTCGGACAGGGTGGCGTTCACCCCTCCACTTT. It yields the protein CASSRTGWRSPLHF. The chain is built from TRBV6-5 and TRBJ1-6; 8 bases align to TRBD1. Germline V gene lookup returns CDR1 MNHEY and CDR2 SVGAGI. The V gene end was trimmed by 5 bases and the J gene end by 9 bases; junction bases not matched to a gene: 6. The CDR3 extends over 14 amino acids.

The chain is built from TRBV5-1 and TRBJ2-7; TRBD1 matches 8 bases. CDR3 length: 15 residues. Germline V gene data show CDR1 as SGHRS and CDR2 as YFSETQ. V lost 4 bases to trimming and J lost 2 bases; unmatched junction nucleotides: 8. The CDR3 protein is CASSTRTGFAYEQYF. In DNA form, the CDR3 reads TGCGCCAGCAGCACAAGGACAGGGTTCGCCTACGAGCAGTACTTC.

In its sample, this clone was seen once. The rearrangement links TRBV27 to TRBJ2-7; perhaps TRBD2 as D (5 bases). V was shortened by 0 bases and J by 3 bases, with 18 bases between the two germline ends. Germline loops: CDR1 MNHEY, CDR2 SMNVEV (reference sequence). The CDR3 is made up of 17 amino acids. CDR3 sequence (DNA): TGTGCCAGCAGTTTATCAGCCCGGTGGGGTGGAGGCTACGAGCAGTACTTC. Translated, it gives CASSLSARWGGGYEQYF.

This clone has more than one count but fewer than ten. The chain recombines TRBV4-2 with TRBJ2-7; 9 positions agree with TRBD1. Losses at the gene ends were 2 bases for V and 4 bases for J; bases not matched to a gene: 6. Germline V lookup: CDR1 LGHNA, CDR2 YNFKEQ. CDR3 length: 15 residues. Here the CDR3 DNA reads TGTGCCAGCAGCCAACCGGGACAGGGAGGTTACGAGCAGTACTTC. Amino acids: CASSQPGQGGYEQYF.